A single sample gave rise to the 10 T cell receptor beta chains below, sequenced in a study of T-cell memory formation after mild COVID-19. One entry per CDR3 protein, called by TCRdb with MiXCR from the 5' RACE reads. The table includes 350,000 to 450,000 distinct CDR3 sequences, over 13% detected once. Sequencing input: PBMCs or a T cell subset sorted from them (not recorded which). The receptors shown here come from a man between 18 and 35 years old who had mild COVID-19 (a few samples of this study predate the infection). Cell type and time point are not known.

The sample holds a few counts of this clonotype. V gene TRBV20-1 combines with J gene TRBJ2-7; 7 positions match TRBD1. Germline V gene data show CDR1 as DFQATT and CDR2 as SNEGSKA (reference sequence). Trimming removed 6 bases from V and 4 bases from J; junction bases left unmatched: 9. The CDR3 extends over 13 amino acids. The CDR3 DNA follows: TGCAGTGCCGGGGCAGGGGGTTTTTACGAGCAGTACTTC. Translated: CSAGAGGFYEQYF.

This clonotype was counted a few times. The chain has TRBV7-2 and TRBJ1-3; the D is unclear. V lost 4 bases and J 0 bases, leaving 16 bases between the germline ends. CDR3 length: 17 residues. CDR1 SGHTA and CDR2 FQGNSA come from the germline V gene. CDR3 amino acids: CASSYPKDGFSGNTIYF. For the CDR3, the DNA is TGTGCCAGCAGCTATCCGAAGGACGGTTTCTCTGGAAACACCATATATTTT. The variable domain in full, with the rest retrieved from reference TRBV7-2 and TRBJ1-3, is GAGVSQSPSNKVTEKGKDVELRCDPISGHTALYWYRQSLGQGLEFLIYFQGNSAPDKSGLPSDRFSAERTGGSVSTLTIQRTQQEDSAVYLCASSYPKDGFSGNTIYFGEGSWLTVV.

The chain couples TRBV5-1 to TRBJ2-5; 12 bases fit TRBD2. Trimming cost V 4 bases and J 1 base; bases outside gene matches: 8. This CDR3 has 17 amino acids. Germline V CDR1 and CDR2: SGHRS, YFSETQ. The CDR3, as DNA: TGCGCCAGCAGCCCTGGACTAGCGGGGAGTTCCCAAGAGACCCAGTACTTC. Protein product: CASSPGLAGSSQETQYF.

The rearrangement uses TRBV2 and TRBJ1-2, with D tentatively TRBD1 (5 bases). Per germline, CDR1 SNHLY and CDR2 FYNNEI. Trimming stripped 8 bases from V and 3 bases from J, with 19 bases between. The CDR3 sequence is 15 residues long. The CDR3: CASGVWWDGDYGYTF. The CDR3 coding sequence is TGTGCCAGCGGAGTATGGTGGGACGGAGACTATGGCTACACCTTC.

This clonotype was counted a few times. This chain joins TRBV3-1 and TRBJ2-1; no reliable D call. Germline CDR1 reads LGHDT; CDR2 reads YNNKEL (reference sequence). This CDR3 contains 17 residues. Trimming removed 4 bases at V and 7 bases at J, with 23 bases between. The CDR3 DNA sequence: TGTGCCAGCAGCCGTCAATTTGGGGTTGTAAGGCAGAATGAGCAGTTCTTC. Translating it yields CASSRQFGVVRQNEQFF.

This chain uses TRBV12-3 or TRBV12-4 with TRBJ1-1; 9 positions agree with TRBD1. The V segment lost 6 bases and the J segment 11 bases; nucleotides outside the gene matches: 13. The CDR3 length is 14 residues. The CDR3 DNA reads TGTGCCAGCAGCCCATACTCCGGGACAGGGTCTGCTTTCTTT. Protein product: CASSPYSGTGSAFF.

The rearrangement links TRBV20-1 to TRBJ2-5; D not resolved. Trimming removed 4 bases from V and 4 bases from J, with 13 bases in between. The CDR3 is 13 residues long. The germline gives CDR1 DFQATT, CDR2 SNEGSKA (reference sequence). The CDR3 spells CSATDWETETQYF. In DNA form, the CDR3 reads TGCAGTGCTACCGACTGGGAAACAGAGACCCAGTACTTC.

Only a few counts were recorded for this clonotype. CDR3 region: CASSGHGQGKDTQYF. The CDR3 DNA sequence: TGCGCCAGCAGCGGACACGGACAGGGTAAAGATACGCAGTATTTT. The V call is TRBV5-1, the J call TRBJ2-3, with 8 nucleotides matching TRBD1. J gave up 5 bases and V 4 bases, and 9 bases lay outside the gene matches. In germline, CDR1 is SGHRS, CDR2 YFSETQ. The CDR3 consists of 15 residues.

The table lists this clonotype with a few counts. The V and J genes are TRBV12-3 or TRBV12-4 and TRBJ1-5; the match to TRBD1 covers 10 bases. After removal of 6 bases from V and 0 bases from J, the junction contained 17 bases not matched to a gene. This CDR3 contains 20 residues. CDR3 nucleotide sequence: TGTGCCAGCAGGGAAGTTGGGGCTTTGGGGACAGGGGATAGCAATCAGCCCCAGCATTTT. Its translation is CASREVGALGTGDSNQPQHF.

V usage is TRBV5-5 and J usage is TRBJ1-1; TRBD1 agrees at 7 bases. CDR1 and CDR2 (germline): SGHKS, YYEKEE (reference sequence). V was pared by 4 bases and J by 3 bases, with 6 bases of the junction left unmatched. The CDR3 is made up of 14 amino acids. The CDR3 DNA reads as TGTGCCAGCAGCCTCCTTACAGGGGACACTGAAGCTTTCTTT. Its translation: CASSLLTGDTEAFF.